These 31 T cell receptor beta chains were all obtained from the same sample, sequenced in a study of CD4 T cells in relation to SARS-CoV-2 and coronaviruses. What these receptors recognize is not known. Unexposed donor CD4+ T cells date from about 2011-2019, before the COVID-19 pandemic. Isolation of CD4+ T cells took place after about 10 days in culture. Sequencing used immunoSEQ multiplex PCR; TCRdb keeps in-frame clones, though not all of them. The profile shows 15,000 to 20,000 clones, around three quarters of them singletons. The specimen was CD4+ T cells from PBMCs, cultured in vitro. The receptors here all came from a human donor in good health.

The chain combines TRBV28 with TRBJ1-6; D possibly corresponds to TRBD1 (5 bases). Trimming took off 5 bases at V and 8 bases at J, with 13 bases between the two ends. Germline-derived CDR1 and CDR2 are MDHEN and SYDVKM. CDR3 length: 14 amino acids. CDR3 amino acids: CASSPRGSHSPLHF. The CDR3 nucleotides are TGTGCCAGCAGTCCCCGGGGGAGCCATTCACCCCTCCACTTT.

The rearrangement uses TRBV4-1 and TRBJ1-6; 7 bases fit TRBD1. Germline loops: CDR1 MGHRA, CDR2 YSYEKL. The CDR3 is 16 amino acids. J gave up 7 bases and V 5 bases, and 11 bases lay outside the gene matches. The CDR3 is CASSSEKQGPNSPLHF. CDR3 nucleotides: TGCGCCAGCAGCTCCGAAAAACAGGGGCCAAATTCACCCCTCCACTTT.

The chain employs TRBV4-2 and TRBJ2-7, with 8 positions matching TRBD2. Germline values: CDR1 LGHNA, CDR2 YNFKEQ. There are 16 residues in the CDR3. J lost 5 bases, V lost 0 bases, and 9 bases had no gene match. CDR3: CASSQDASGGPNEQYF. The CDR3 coding sequence is TGTGCCAGCAGCCAAGATGCCTCGGGAGGGCCTAACGAGCAGTACTTC.

The J gene is TRBJ1-4, the V gene TRBV5-4; TRBD1 might be the D (6 bases). The CDR3 runs to 14 residues. Germline V gene data show CDR1 as SGHNT and CDR2 as YYREEE (reference sequence). Trimming took off 0 bases at V and 5 bases at J, with 8 bases between the two ends. CDR3 region: CASSLDRANEKLFF. The CDR3 DNA reads as TGTGCCAGCAGCTTGGACAGGGCCAATGAAAAACTGTTTTTT.

The V gene is TRBV11-3, the J gene TRBJ2-1; D is undetermined. This CDR3 contains 15 residues. Trimming took 1 base from V and 0 from J, leaving 7 bases between them. Germline CDR1 and CDR2: SGHNT and YENEEA. Here the CDR3 reads CASSLGGLSYNEQFF. The CDR3 DNA reads as TGTGCCAGCAGCTTAGGGGGTCTCTCCTACAATGAGCAGTTCTTC.

The rearrangement joins TRBV19 to TRBJ2-2; the match to TRBD2 covers 8 bases. Germline V gene data show CDR1 as LNHDA and CDR2 as SQIVND (reference sequence). V shed 7 bases and J 4 bases; nucleotides not matched to a gene: 8. This CDR3 is 15 amino acids long. The CDR3 protein is CASIRGGMSTGELFF. CDR3 nucleotides: TGTGCCAGTATTCGGGGGGGAATGAGCACCGGGGAGCTGTTTTTT. The whole variable domain, remainder taken from reference TRBV19 and TRBJ2-2, is DGGITQSPKYLFRKEGQNVTLSCEQNLNHDAMYWYRQDPGQGLRLIYYSQIVNDFQKGDIAEGYSVSREKKESFPLTVTSAQKNPTAFYLCASIRGGMSTGELFFGEGSRLTVL.

The chain joins TRBV28 to TRBJ1-1; no clear D gene. The CDR3 sequence is 11 residues long. Germline V gene sequence: CDR1 MDHEN, CDR2 SYDVKM. V gave up 6 bases and J gave up 2 bases, with 4 bases separating them. CDR3 amino acids: CASRFNTEAFF. The DNA of the CDR3 is TGTGCCAGCAGATTTAACACTGAAGCTTTCTTT.

The chain couples TRBV29-1 to TRBJ1-5; D remains ambiguous. Trimming removed 4 bases at V and 0 bases at J, with 7 bases between. Germline V lookup: CDR1 SQVTM, CDR2 ANQGSEA. The CDR3 has 13 residues. The CDR3 coding sequence is TGCAGCGTTGGAGCAAATAGCAATCAGCCCCAGCATTTT. Amino acid sequence: CSVGANSNQPQHF.

This chain connects TRBV7-9 to TRBJ2-1, with D unresolved. The V end lost 5 bases, the J end lost 9 bases, and 11 bases lay between the germline ends. The germline V gene has CDR1 SEHNR and CDR2 FQNEAQ (reference sequence). The CDR3 runs 12 residues. This CDR3 reads CASSLGRGEQFF. CDR3 DNA: TGTGCCAGCAGCCTCGGACGAGGTGAGCAGTTCTTC.

The V gene is TRBV3-1 (or the pseudogene TRBV3-2), the J gene TRBJ2-2, with D unresolved. Trimming removed 0 bases at V and 4 bases at J, with 6 bases between. The CDR3 spans 14 residues. Germline V CDR1 and CDR2: LGHDT, YNNKEL (reference sequence). CDR3 in amino acids: CASSQDLGTGELFF. DNA of the CDR3: TGTGCCAGCAGCCAAGATTTGGGCACCGGGGAGCTGTTTTTT.

V is TRBV9 and J is TRBJ1-2; D possibly corresponds to TRBD1 (6 bases). Germline values: CDR1 SGDLS, CDR2 YYNGEE. V shed 1 base and J shed 1 base, with 17 bases lying between them. This CDR3 comprises 17 residues. CDR3 in DNA: TGTGCCAGCAGCGTAAAGATGGTGGTCAGGGGTAACTATGGCTACACCTTC. Its translation is CASSVKMVVRGNYGYTF. The whole variable domain, filled in from reference TRBV9 and TRBJ1-2, reads DSGVTQTPKHLITATGQRVTLRCSPRSGDLSVYWYQQSLDQGLQFLIQYYNGEERAKGNILERFSAQQFPDLHSELNLSSLELGDSALYFCASSVKMVVRGNYGYTFGSGTRLTVV.

This clone has only a few counts. The rearrangement links TRBV11-2 to TRBJ1-2; 8 bases are a match to TRBD1. CDR3 length: 14 residues. Losses at the gene ends were 0 bases for V and 6 bases for J; bases not matched to a gene: 3. CDR1 and CDR2 from the germline V gene are SGHAT and FQNNGV. CDR3 coding DNA: TGTGCCAGCAGCTTAGATAGGACAGGGCATGGCTACACCTTC. Protein sequence: CASSLDRTGHGYTF.

This rearrangement joins TRBV5-4 to TRBJ1-6; 10 positions match TRBD1. With V trimmed by 4 bases and J by 8 bases, 6 bases remained unmatched. The CDR3 sequence is 15 residues long. Germline V gives CDR1 SGHNT, CDR2 YYREEE (reference sequence). The CDR3 DNA reads TGTGCCAGCAGCCTACAGACAGGGGGCTATTCACCCCTCCACTTT. Translation: CASSLQTGGYSPLHF.

This clone turned up a few times. CDR3 bases: TGTGCCAGCAGTTTAGGGACCTACGGGGGGAATCAGCCCCAGCATTTT. Protein product: CASSLGTYGGNQPQHF. The genes are TRBV28 and TRBJ1-5; maybe TRBD1 (5 bases). Germline V gene data show CDR1 as MDHEN and CDR2 as SYDVKM. The CDR3 loop spans 16 amino acids. V was trimmed by 2 bases and J by 4 bases, leaving 15 bases between them.

This chain uses TRBV9 with TRBJ1-2; tentatively, D is TRBD1 (5 bases). Germline-derived CDR1 and CDR2 are SGDLS and YYNGEE. CDR3 length: 15 residues. V shed 0 bases and J shed 9 bases, with 18 bases lying between them. This CDR3 reads CASSVGGAGTGSYTF. CDR3 DNA: TGTGCCAGCAGCGTAGGTGGGGCAGGGACCGGCAGCTACACCTTC.

V and J are TRBV30 and TRBJ2-7; tentative D call: TRBD2 (6 bases). The CDR3 spans 13 residues. From germline, CDR1 is GTSNPN and CDR2 SVGIG (reference sequence). Trimming removed 5 bases from V and 2 bases from J, with 13 bases in between. The CDR3 is CAWARDHTYEQYF. The CDR3 nucleotides are TGTGCCTGGGCGCGGGATCATACCTACGAGCAGTACTTC.

The genes are TRBV5-1 and TRBJ1-1; possible D gene TRBD1, 6 bases. CDR1 and CDR2 (germline): SGHRS, YFSETQ. The CDR3 runs to 15 residues. V was pared by 0 bases and J by 0 bases, with 9 bases between. Here the CDR3 reads CASSLAGEVNTEAFF. CDR3 nucleotide sequence: TGCGCCAGCAGCTTGGCAGGGGAAGTGAACACTGAAGCTTTCTTT.

The V gene is TRBV4-1, the J gene TRBJ1-1; D gene unclear. Germline V lookup: CDR1 MGHRA, CDR2 YSYEKL. This CDR3 is built from 14 residues. The V end lost 5 bases, the J end lost 0 bases, and 10 bases lay between the germline ends. CDR3 sequence reads: CASSSEAVNTEAFF. CDR3 sequence (DNA): TGCGCCAGCAGCTCCGAAGCCGTGAACACTGAAGCTTTCTTT.

V usage is TRBV4-2 and J usage is TRBJ1-1, with D possibly TRBD1 on 5 matching bases. V lost 1 base and J lost 8, with 11 bases in between. The CDR3 extends over 13 amino acids. Looked up from germline, CDR1 is LGHNA and CDR2 is YNFKEQ. Here the CDR3 reads CASSQVSGREAFF. The CDR3 DNA reads TGTGCCAGCAGCCAAGTATCAGGGCGAGAAGCTTTCTTT.

V usage is TRBV9 and J usage is TRBJ2-2; D is possibly TRBD2 (5 bases). CDR1 is SGDLS, CDR2 YYNGEE, per germline. Trimming cost V 0 bases and J 6 bases, with 12 bases left between them. The CDR3 runs to 15 residues. Written as DNA, the CDR3 is TGTGCCAGCAGCGTAGCGGTCGGCGGGTCCGGGGAGCTGTTTTTT. This translates into CASSVAVGGSGELFF.

This clone showed up just a few times. The chain joins TRBV5-4 to TRBJ1-6; unclear D gene. V gave up 0 bases and J gave up 5 bases, with 6 bases separating them. The CDR3 totals 14 residues. Germline V gene data show CDR1 as SGHNT and CDR2 as YYREEE (reference sequence). The DNA for the CDR3 is TGTGCCAGCAGCTTGGGGGTCGATAATTCACCCCTCCACTTT. Its protein product is CASSLGVDNSPLHF.

In its sample, this clone was seen once. The chain recombines TRBV19 with TRBJ1-2, with 9 bases that match TRBD1. The ends lost 3 bases at V and 5 bases at J; junction bases unmatched: 4. Germline values: CDR1 LNHDA, CDR2 SQIVND (reference sequence). CDR3 size: 14 residues. CDR3 nucleotides: TGTGCCAGTAGTATTGGGGACAGGGCTTATGGCTACACCTTC. Its translation: CASSIGDRAYGYTF.

This clone has a single count. This chain links TRBV7-6 with TRBJ2-1; D is ambiguous. V lost 3 bases and J 0 bases, leaving 9 bases between the germline ends. Germline CDR1 SGHVS, CDR2 FNYEAQ. CDR3 length equals 15 residues. The CDR3 nucleotides are TGTGCCAGCAGCTTGCAGGAGAGCTCCTACAATGAGCAGTTCTTC. Translation: CASSLQESSYNEQFF.

This sequence joins TRBV18 and TRBJ2-2; 7 positions match TRBD2. CDR1 KGHSH and CDR2 LQKENI come from the germline V gene. The CDR3 length is 15 residues. Trimming cost V 3 bases and J 6 bases; bases outside gene matches: 7. For the CDR3, the DNA is TGTGCCAGCTCACCTATTGGCGGGAGTCCCGGGGAGCTGTTTTTT. Translating it yields CASSPIGGSPGELFF.

This chain joins TRBV18 and TRBJ2-7; the match to TRBD1 covers 9 bases. From germline, CDR1 is KGHSH and CDR2 LQKENI. V was pared by 3 bases and J by 4 bases, with 10 bases of the junction left unmatched. There are 16 residues in the CDR3. CDR3 in DNA: TGTGCCAGCTCACCCCCCGGACAGGGGAGTCCTTACGAGCAGTACTTC. Protein product: CASSPPGQGSPYEQYF. Full variable domain (missing parts from reference TRBV18 and TRBJ2-7): NAGVMQNPRHLVRRRGQEARLRCSPMKGHSHVYWYRQLPEEGLKFMVYLQKENIIDESGMPKERFSAEFPKEGPSILRIQQVVRGDSAAYFCASSPPGQGSPYEQYFGPGTRLTVT.

V usage is TRBV7-9 and J usage is TRBJ1-5, with D possibly TRBD1 on 5 matching bases. Deletions cut 6 bases from V and 5 bases from J, with 11 bases between. There are 13 residues in the CDR3. Per the germline V gene, CDR1 is SEHNR and CDR2 is FQNEAQ (reference sequence). In DNA form, the CDR3 reads TGTGCCAGCAGGCAGGGTCCCGATCAGCCCCAGCATTTT. Its protein is CASRQGPDQPQHF.

The V and J genes are TRBV6-1 and TRBJ1-2; no clear D gene. Germline CDR1 is MNHNS and CDR2 is SASEGT. V dropped 2 bases and J dropped 4 bases, with 11 bases sitting between them. The CDR3 runs to 14 residues. The CDR3 region is CASSEWQPRYGYTF. The CDR3 DNA sequence: TGTGCCAGCAGTGAATGGCAGCCTCGCTATGGCTACACCTTC.

This clone was seen once. The V gene is TRBV24-1, the J gene TRBJ2-2; 8 bases agree with TRBD1. Trimming took 3 bases from V and 7 from J; bases not matched to a gene: 3. The CDR3 has 14 amino acids. Germline V gene data show CDR1 as KGHDR and CDR2 as SFDVKD. The CDR3 protein is CATSDRQGYGELFF. The CDR3 region has the DNA TGTGCCACCAGTGATAGACAGGGGTACGGGGAGCTGTTTTTT.

The rearrangement uses TRBV5-5 and TRBJ2-3, with D uncertain. This CDR3 is built from 12 residues. The V gene's germline CDR1 is SGHKS and CDR2 YYEKEE (reference sequence). V lost 2 bases, J lost 6 bases, and 7 bases lay in between. In nucleotides, the CDR3 is TGTGCCAGCAGCTTAAGTGTGGATACGCAGTATTTT. Protein: CASSLSVDTQYF. The complete variable domain, with remaining parts taken from reference TRBV5-5 and TRBJ2-3, reads DAGVTQSPTHLIKTRGQQVTLRCSPISGHKSVSWYQQVLGQGPQFIFQYYEKEERGRGNFPDRFSARQFPNYSSELNVNALLLGDSALYLCASSLSVDTQYFGPGTRLTVL.

This clone was found once. The rearrangement uses TRBV19 and TRBJ1-4; D is uncertain. The V gene lost 1 base and the J gene lost 1 base, with 10 bases spanning the gap. The CDR3 contains 16 residues. Germline V lookup: CDR1 LNHDA, CDR2 SQIVND (reference sequence). The CDR3, as DNA: TGTGCCAGTAGTATAGTCTTCAGCAGAACTAATGAAAAACTGTTTTTT. Translating it yields CASSIVFSRTNEKLFF.

CDR3 loop: CASNTGRGAYEQYF. The CDR3 coding sequence is TGTGCCAGCAACACAGGACGGGGCGCCTACGAGCAGTACTTC. V is TRBV27 and J is TRBJ2-7; the D call may be TRBD1 or TRBD2 (5 bases each). Germline V gene lookup returns CDR1 MNHEY and CDR2 SMNVEV (reference sequence). Trimming stripped 7 bases from V and 2 bases from J, with 15 bases between. This CDR3 spans 14 amino acids.